The clone carrying this T cell receptor beta chain showed up just a few times. The data are from a study of OX40 agonist ivuxolimab in advanced cancers. In the study overall: With ivuxolimab, an agonistic anti-OX40 (CD134) antibody, patients were treated. Those treated in dose escalation had hepatocellular carcinoma, melanoma, renal cell cancer or head and neck cancer. Males comprised approximately 84% of the group, whose mean age was 60 years (range 23 to 79). 40% to 50% of patients had received prior checkpoint inhibitor therapy.

Trimming pared 2 bases from V and 5 bases from J, leaving 10 bases between. The germline CDR1 and CDR2 sequences are SGHKS and YYEKEE (reference sequence). The CDR3 extends over 14 amino acids. Sequencing was performed with immunoSEQ multiplex PCR; in TCRdb, only in-frame clones are kept and a portion is missing. The sample records about 34,000 clones, roughly 80% being singletons. The rearrangement uses TRBV5-5 and TRBJ2-2; no definite D call. Sequences were derived from CD4+ or CD8+ T cells sorted from blood, sampled in a trial of the OX40 agonist ivuxolimab. The TCR comes from an adult with an advanced solid tumor such as melanoma, head and neck, liver or kidney cancer. The CDR3 loop reads CASSLLRWTGELFF. CDR3 sequence (DNA): TGTGCCAGCAGCTTACTCCGGTGGACCGGGGAGCTGTTTTTT.